This T cell receptor (beta chain) was documented in a study of CD4+ T cells in melanoma. Sequencing used immunoSEQ multiplex PCR; TCRdb keeps in-frame clones, though not all of them. Of about 9,600 clones listed, roughly 70% were seen once; the top ten hold around 25%. Concerning this clone itself: What it binds is not known.

Study-wide points: Reportedly, melanoma neoantigen-specific CD4+ T cells showed varied differentiation states.

Germline V lookup: CDR1 MNHEY, CDR2 SVGAGI. J gave up 8 bases and V 7 bases, and 11 bases lay outside the gene matches. The CDR3 is 15 amino acids. Sequencing was done on a sample of cells from a culture (not recorded whether cultured in vitro). The chain employs TRBV6-5 and TRBJ1-2; TRBD1 matches at 12 bases. The origin of this receptor is a human donor with melanoma. The CDR3 reads CASNILGDRGLGYTF. CDR3 DNA sequence: TGTGCCAGCAATATACTTGGGGACAGGGGGCTCGGCTACACCTTC.